Shown below are 8 T cell receptor beta chains from a single sample sequenced in a study of T cell responses to AZD1222 COVID-19 vaccine. Libraries were prepared by immunoSEQ multiplex PCR; TCRdb keeps only in-frame clonotypes and omits some of them. Here the sample spans 150,000 to 200,000 clones, 87% being singletons. The sequencing here drew on peripheral blood, taken on day 0 of MenACWY control vaccination. These receptors originate from an adult in good health.

V usage is TRBV5-1 and J usage is TRBJ2-5, with D perhaps matching TRBD1 (7 bases). The CDR3 has 14 amino acids. Per the germline V gene, CDR1 is SGHRS and CDR2 is YFSETQ. Trimming removed 3 bases at V and 4 bases at J, with 13 bases between. The CDR3 nucleotides read TGCGCCAGCAGCTCCAGGGGGGTGGGAGAGACCCAGTACTTC. Translating gives CASSSRGVGETQYF.

This chain uses TRBV9 with TRBJ2-3, with 10 bases aligning to TRBD2. The CDR3 runs 15 residues. The germline gives CDR1 SGDLS, CDR2 YYNGEE. The J segment lost 5 bases and the V segment lost 0 bases, leaving 3 bases of the junction unmatched. CDR3: CASSVGAGGQDTQYF. CDR3 bases: TGTGCCAGCAGCGTAGGAGCGGGGGGGCAAGATACGCAGTATTTT.

The chain is built from TRBV2 and TRBJ1-3; D unclear. Trimming stripped 4 bases from V and 2 bases from J, with 15 bases between. This CDR3 is 16 amino acids long. CDR1 and CDR2 (germline): SNHLY, FYNNEI. The CDR3: CASSGFTPTAGNTIYF. CDR3 nucleotides: TGTGCCAGCAGTGGATTCACCCCCACGGCTGGAAACACCATATATTTT.

The chain recombines TRBV19 with TRBJ2-3; 7 positions match TRBD2. V lost 3 bases to trimming and J lost 6 bases; unmatched junction nucleotides: 12. The CDR3 runs 16 residues. Germline V CDR1 and CDR2: LNHDA, SQIVND (reference sequence). The CDR3 protein is CASSIRRRGEGDTQYF. As DNA, the CDR3 is TGTGCCAGTAGTATCCGTAGACGGGGGGAAGGGGATACGCAGTATTTT.

The gene calls are TRBV6-5 and TRBJ2-7, with 11 bases matching TRBD2. The J segment lost 6 bases and the V segment lost 6 bases, leaving 4 bases of the junction unmatched. There are 13 residues in the CDR3. Germline lookup yields CDR1 MNHEY and CDR2 SVGAGI. The CDR3 loop is CASRLAGEGEQYF. CDR3 bases: TGTGCCAGCAGACTAGCGGGAGAGGGCGAGCAGTACTTC.

CDR3 in amino acids: CSGQGARGYTF. The CDR3 bases are TGCAGCGGGCAGGGGGCTCGGGGCTACACCTTC. This chain joins TRBV29-1 and TRBJ1-2, with 8 nucleotides matching TRBD1. The germline V gene encodes CDR1 SQVTM and CDR2 ANQGSEA. Losses at the gene ends were 7 bases for V and 8 bases for J; bases not matched to a gene: 6. The CDR3 spans 11 residues.

The table lists this clone with a few counts. The V and J genes are TRBV5-1 and TRBJ2-7; D is undetermined. CDR3 length: 14 amino acids. Looked up from germline, CDR1 is SGHRS and CDR2 is YFSETQ. V dropped 3 bases and J dropped 7 bases, with 17 bases sitting between them. CDR3 DNA sequence: TGCGCCAGCAGCTCGGTCGGGCCCCTTGGGGAGCAGTACTTC. Its protein product is CASSSVGPLGEQYF.

This sequence joins TRBV5-8 and TRBJ1-5; D is ambiguous. Looked up from germline, CDR1 is SGHTS and CDR2 is YDEGEE. The CDR3 totals 17 residues. Trimming stripped 0 bases from V and 3 bases from J, with 16 bases between. The chain's CDR3 is CASSLGTGLRNNQPQHF. CDR3 in DNA: TGTGCCAGCAGCTTGGGTACGGGATTACGGAACAATCAGCCCCAGCATTTT.